These 10 T cell receptor beta chains were all obtained from the same sample, sequenced in a study of cytomegalovirus exposure and HLA in healthy donors. Profiled with immunoSEQ multiplex PCR; TCRdb holds only in-frame clones, not every one. The data hold over 150,000 clones, with roughly 89% observed a single time. The sample comprised PBMCs. These receptors were collected from a man aged 18-30 years in good health and CMV-seropositive.

This sequence joins TRBV27 and TRBJ2-6; 7 nucleotides match TRBD2. The J segment lost 4 bases and the V segment lost 6 bases, leaving 6 bases of the junction unmatched. Germline values: CDR1 MNHEY, CDR2 SMNVEV (reference sequence). The CDR3 has 15 residues. For the CDR3, the DNA is TGTGCCAGCAGAGGGAGGGCTCAAGGGGCCAACGTCCTGACTTTC. This encodes CASRGRAQGANVLTF.

This clone came up a few times. The CDR3 reads CASSPGGPQHF. Here the CDR3 DNA reads TGTGCCAGCAGCCCGGGGGGGCCCCAGCATTTT. The chain recombines TRBV28 with TRBJ1-5, with a weak D call TRBD1 (5 bases). With 6 bases removed from V and 9 bases from J, the gap between germline ends came to 9 bases. From germline, CDR1 is MDHEN and CDR2 SYDVKM. This CDR3 comprises 11 residues.

V and J are TRBV5-1 and TRBJ2-7; TRBD2 agrees at 9 bases. The CDR3 extends over 15 amino acids. CDR1 is SGHRS, CDR2 YFSETQ, per germline. V shed 0 bases, J shed 6 bases, and the junction held 7 bases outside the gene matches. This CDR3 reads CASSLGVAGALEQYF. CDR3 DNA sequence: TGCGCCAGCAGCTTGGGGGTAGCGGGAGCTCTCGAGCAGTACTTC.

The chain uses TRBV19 and TRBJ2-1, with D possibly matching TRBD2 (5 bases). V was cut by 1 base and J by 7 bases, with 26 bases left in between. CDR3 length: 19 residues. In germline, CDR1 is LNHDA, CDR2 SQIVND (reference sequence). The CDR3 DNA follows: TGTGCCAGTAGTATAGTCCCTCCCACACAGTTTCCCCGGAGGAATGAGCAGTTCTTC. Its protein product is CASSIVPPTQFPRRNEQFF.

The gene calls are TRBV11-2 and TRBJ2-2; tentatively, D is TRBD1 (6 bases). Deletions cut 5 bases from V and 3 bases from J, with 16 bases between. CDR3 length: 16 amino acids. CDR1 and CDR2 (germline): SGHAT, FQNNGV. CDR3 bases: TGTGCCAGCAGCCCCCCTCGGCGACAGGACACCGGGGAGCTGTTTTTT. Protein sequence: CASSPPRRQDTGELFF.

In DNA, the CDR3 is TGCGCCAGCAGCAAACCTACAGGGGGCGGCACAGATACGCAGTATTTT. Its translation: CASSKPTGGGTDTQYF. The chain couples TRBV4-1 to TRBJ2-3; 9 positions match TRBD1. The CDR3 loop spans 16 amino acids. From germline, CDR1 is MGHRA and CDR2 YSYEKL. V lost 5 bases, J lost 1 base, and 7 bases stayed unmatched.

This chain connects TRBV10-3 to TRBJ2-7, with 8 bases matching TRBD1. Germline-derived CDR1 and CDR2 are ENHRY and SYGVKD. Trimming took 3 bases from V and 4 from J; bases not matched to a gene: 8. The CDR3 sequence is 15 residues long. The CDR3 region has the DNA TGTGCCATCAGTGACCCAGGGGGCGCCACGTACGAGCAGTACTTC. Residues: CAISDPGGATYEQYF.

The gene calls are TRBV4-1 and TRBJ2-3, with D unclear. The germline V gene has CDR1 MGHRA and CDR2 YSYEKL. The V and J ends lost 4 bases and 8 bases respectively, with 10 bases between them. The CDR3 has 12 residues. CDR3 DNA: TGCGCCAGCAGCCCGACCTGGAGTACGCAGTATTTT. Its translation is CASSPTWSTQYF.

The chain has TRBV6-5 and TRBJ2-3; 9 bases fit TRBD2. The CDR3 is 16 residues long. Looked up from germline, CDR1 is MNHEY and CDR2 is SVGAGI. V shed 0 bases, J shed 4 bases, and the junction held 5 bases outside the gene matches. The CDR3 DNA is TGTGCCAGCAGTTACTCCGGTCTAGCGGGGCCAGATACGCAGTATTTT. This translates into CASSYSGLAGPDTQYF.

The gene calls are TRBV27 and TRBJ2-5, with 7 bases that match TRBD1. Germline V CDR1 and CDR2: MNHEY, SMNVEV (reference sequence). The CDR3 is made up of 15 amino acids. J gave up 2 bases and V 2 bases, and 5 bases lay outside the gene matches. The CDR3 here is CASSLRGTDQETQYF. The CDR3 nucleotides are TGTGCCAGCAGTTTAAGGGGGACAGATCAAGAGACCCAGTACTTC.